The rows below give T cell receptor beta chains drawn from one sample of a study of T-cell memory formation after mild COVID-19. TCRdb reprocessed the 5' RACE reads via MiXCR and lists one record per CDR3 protein. The repertoire has a few hundred thousand distinct CDR3 sequences, over 15% of them found once; the top ten carry 20% to 25%. The source material was PBMCs or a T cell subset sorted from them (not recorded which). The origin of the receptors is a man aged 18 to 30 who had mild COVID-19 (a few samples of this study predate the infection). Cell type and time point are not known. CDR3s include the opening cysteine and the closing phenylalanine or tryptophan. D genes are given only for firm matches. Size tells how often a clone was seen (once, few, many) or the class of an expanded clone, and some rows leave it out.

clone_size cdr3_length j_call d_call v_call cdr3_nt cdr3_aa
few 13 TRBJ2-3 - TRBV29-1 TGCAGCGTTGAATGGGGGGGCACAGATACGCAGTATTTT CSVEWGGTDTQYF
few 14 TRBJ2-7 - TRBV5-8 TGTGCCAGCAGCGCCCGACTCGACCGCTACGAGCAGTACTTC CASSARLDRYEQYF
- 15 TRBJ1-1 - TRBV19 TGTGCCAGTAGAGGGGGGCCAAGCATGAACACTGAAGCTTTCTTT CASRGGPSMNTEAFF
few 15 TRBJ1-2 - TRBV11-1 TGTGCCAGCAGCATGACAACCGGTCCCTCCTATGGCTACACCTTC CASSMTTGPSYGYTF
few 13 TRBJ1-1 - TRBV7-6 TGTGCCAGCAGCTTACTACAGAACACTGAAGCTTTCTTT CASSLLQNTEAFF
- 15 TRBJ2-7 - TRBV4-1 TGCGCCAGCAGCCTCAGAGACATGAACTCCTACGAGCAGTACTTC CASSLRDMNSYEQYF
few 14 TRBJ1-2 TRBD1 TRBV6-5 TGTGCCAGCAGTGCACAGGGGGTTGTCTATGGCTACACCTTC CASSAQGVVYGYTF
- 15 TRBJ2-1 - TRBV6-2/TRBV6-3 TGTGCCAGCAGGGTGGGGCCCCAATTCGACAATGAGCAGTTCTTC CASRVGPQFDNEQFF
few 11 TRBJ1-2 - TRBV29-1 TGCAGCGTTGGTCAGACCTATGGCTACACCTTC CSVGQTYGYTF
few 16 TRBJ1-2 - TRBV4-1 TGCGCCAGCAGCCAAGATTCCAGGAATCCGGTCTATGGCTACACCTTC CASSQDSRNPVYGYTF
- 18 TRBJ2-1 TRBD2 TRBV18 TGTGCCAGCTCAACTAGCGGGGGGTCGGAAACCCCAGTACAGCGGCAGTTCTTC CASSTSGGSETPVQRQFF
- 14 TRBJ2-7 - TRBV18 TGTGCCAGCTCACCAACAGGCCGGGACTACGAGCAGTACTTC CASSPTGRDYEQYF
- 16 TRBJ2-1 TRBD2 TRBV5-4 TGTGCCAGCAGCTGGCGGCGGGGGACCACATACAATGAGCAGTTCTTC CASSWRRGTTYNEQFF
- 14 TRBJ2-7 TRBD2 TRBV12-3/TRBV12-4 TGTGCCAGCAGGCGACTAGCGGGGGATCACGAGCAGTACTTC CASRRLAGDHEQYF
- 15 TRBJ1-2 TRBD1 TRBV4-2 TGTGCCAGCAGCCAAGATAGCGGGACAGCTTATGGCTACACCTTC CASSQDSGTAYGYTF
few 15 TRBJ2-3 TRBD1 TRBV5-1 TGCGCCAGCAGCTTTCGACAGGGCCGCACAGATACGCAGTATTTT CASSFRQGRTDTQYF
few 11 TRBJ2-3 - TRBV12-5 TGTGCTAGTGGCGGCGGGGATACGCAGTATTTT CASGGGDTQYF
few 16 TRBJ2-1 TRBD2 TRBV7-6 TGTGCCAGCAGCTCCCCGGGACTAGAAACTTACAATGAGCAGTTCTTC CASSSPGLETYNEQFF
- 16 TRBJ2-2 - TRBV7-3 TGTGCCAGCAGCTTAAACGGCGCCCGGAACACCGGGGAGCTGTTTTTT CASSLNGARNTGELFF
few 16 TRBJ2-3 - TRBV4-2 TGTGCCAGCAGCCAAGGGCCGGAGCGCGGGACAGATACGCAGTATTTT CASSQGPERGTDTQYF
few 16 TRBJ1-6 - TRBV6-5 TGTGCCAGCAGTTACGGCGCGGGGGCTCTCAATTCACCCCTCCACTTT CASSYGAGALNSPLHF
- 15 TRBJ2-3 TRBD1 TRBV5-1 TGCGCCAGCAGCTTGGTCGGACAGGGGGCGGATACGCAGTATTTT CASSLVGQGADTQYF
many 12 TRBJ2-7 TRBD2 TRBV29-1 TGCAGCGTTGTAGCGGGAGAGTACGAGCAGTACTTC CSVVAGEYEQYF
many 16 TRBJ2-3 TRBD2 TRBV7-2 TGTGCCAGCAGCCCCCTTAGCGGGGGGCGGAAAGATACGCAGTATTTT CASSPLSGGRKDTQYF